One sample yielded the 25 T cell receptor beta chains listed below, sequenced in a study of blood T cell repertoires in COVID-19. Produced via immunoSEQ multiplex PCR; TCRdb's table is partial and in-frame only. The profile shows approximately 85,000 clones, around 90% of them singletons. Sequenced sample: peripheral blood. These receptors were obtained from a woman aged 50 to 65 with active or convalescent COVID-19.

V is TRBV27 and J is TRBJ2-7, with D possibly TRBD2 on 7 matching bases. V was cut by 3 bases and J by 2 bases, with 11 bases left in between. The CDR3 sequence is 14 residues long. Germline assignment: CDR1 MNHEY and CDR2 SMNVEV (reference sequence). The CDR3 sequence: CASSLRGPAYEQYF. The CDR3 DNA is TGTGCCAGCAGTTTGCGGGGGCCAGCCTACGAGCAGTACTTC.

The chain carries TRBV6-5 and TRBJ1-5; D ambiguous. V shed 6 bases and J shed 5 bases, with 8 bases lying between them. Germline CDR1 MNHEY, CDR2 SVGAGI. This CDR3 has 12 amino acids. The CDR3 spells CASSASDQPQHF. CDR3 coding DNA: TGTGCCAGCAGCGCGTCGGATCAGCCCCAGCATTTT.

The J gene is TRBJ2-5, the V gene TRBV6-5; TRBD2 matches at 7 bases. The J segment lost 4 bases and the V segment lost 2 bases, leaving 7 bases of the junction unmatched. Germline lookup yields CDR1 MNHEY and CDR2 SVGAGI. This CDR3 is built from 15 residues. The CDR3 DNA follows: TGTGCCAGCAGTTACCGAGGGTGGGGGGGAGAGACCCAGTACTTC. Protein sequence: CASSYRGWGGETQYF.

V and J are TRBV27 and TRBJ2-7, with D possibly being TRBD1 (6 bases). CDR3 length equals 14 residues. Trimming pared 3 bases from V and 0 bases from J, leaving 9 bases between. Germline V gene sequence: CDR1 MNHEY, CDR2 SMNVEV (reference sequence). The CDR3 region is CASSFEGVSYEQYF. CDR3 DNA sequence: TGTGCCAGCAGTTTCGAGGGGGTCTCCTACGAGCAGTACTTC.

The rearrangement links TRBV5-1 to TRBJ2-7; D is perhaps TRBD2 (5 bases). CDR1 is SGHRS and CDR2 is YFSETQ in the germline V gene. Trimming pared 5 bases from V and 0 bases from J, leaving 9 bases between. This CDR3 contains 13 residues. Here the CDR3 DNA reads TGCGCCAGCAGACCGGGAAACTCCTACGAGCAGTACTTC. It codes for CASRPGNSYEQYF.

This clone has just a few counts. The rearrangement uses TRBV27 and TRBJ1-1, with D uncertain. CDR1 and CDR2 from the germline V gene are MNHEY and SMNVEV (reference sequence). The V gene lost 5 bases and the J gene lost 4 bases, with 17 bases spanning the gap. This CDR3 region has 15 residues. CDR3 nucleotide sequence: TGTGCCAGCAGTCCATGGGAGGGCCGGGTCACTGAAGCTTTCTTT. Its protein is CASSPWEGRVTEAFF.

The chain combines TRBV3-1 (or the pseudogene TRBV3-2) with TRBJ2-5; 9 positions match TRBD2. CDR3 length equals 16 residues. V lost 1 base to trimming and J lost 2 bases; unmatched junction nucleotides: 5. CDR1 and CDR2 (germline): LGHDT, YNNKEL (reference sequence). The CDR3 here is CASSQVRLAGQETQYF. In DNA, the CDR3 is TGTGCCAGCAGCCAAGTTCGGCTAGCGGGGCAAGAGACCCAGTACTTC.

This chain uses TRBV6-1 with TRBJ2-3; TRBD2 agrees at 12 bases. This CDR3 is built from 19 residues. V lost 3 bases, J lost 0 bases, and 10 bases stayed unmatched. Looked up from germline, CDR1 is MNHNS and CDR2 is SASEGT. The chain's CDR3 is CASSELPSGGGTSTDTQYF. For the CDR3, the DNA is TGTGCCAGCAGTGAGTTACCTAGCGGGGGGGGCACTAGCACAGATACGCAGTATTTT.

V is TRBV4-2 and J is TRBJ2-3; 10 bases line up with TRBD1. V lost 1 base and J lost 5; bases outside the gene matches: 9. Per germline, CDR1 LGHNA and CDR2 YNFKEQ. The CDR3 sequence is 17 residues long. For the CDR3, the DNA is TGTGCCAGCAGCCAAGGAAACCGGGACAGGGGCGTAGATACGCAGTATTTT. Translation: CASSQGNRDRGVDTQYF.

V and J are TRBV27 and TRBJ2-7; the match to TRBD2 covers 7 bases. Germline V gene lookup returns CDR1 MNHEY and CDR2 SMNVEV (reference sequence). This CDR3 region has 15 residues. Here the CDR3 reads CASRLAGHSSYEQYF. For the CDR3, the DNA is TGTGCTAGTCGACTAGCAGGCCACAGCTCCTACGAGCAGTACTTC.

V is TRBV5-1 and J is TRBJ1-4, with TRBD1 matching over 9 bases. V was clipped by 3 bases and J by 5 bases; unmatched bases: 5. The CDR3 runs to 15 residues. CDR1 is SGHRS, CDR2 YFSETQ, per germline. CDR3 DNA: TGCGCCAGCAGCTCTGGGGACAGGGTAAATGAAAAACTGTTTTTT. This gives the protein CASSSGDRVNEKLFF. Variable domain in full (rest from reference TRBV5-1 and TRBJ1-4): KAGVTQTPRYLIKTRGQQVTLSCSPISGHRSVSWYQQTPGQGLQFLFEYFSETQRNKGNFPGRFSGRQFSNSRSEMNVSTLELGDSALYLCASSSGDRVNEKLFFGSGTQLSVL.

The chain has TRBV10-1 and TRBJ1-1, with TRBD1 identical over 9 bases. This CDR3 has 18 residues. The V segment lost 0 bases and the J segment 4 bases; nucleotides outside the gene matches: 12. Germline V gene lookup returns CDR1 WNHNN and CDR2 SYGVQD (reference sequence). CDR3 bases: TGCGCCAGCAGTGAGTCCTTTAGGGGACAGGGATTGAGCACTGAAGCTTTCTTT. This codes for CASSESFRGQGLSTEAFF.

The sample holds one count of this clone. The chain links TRBV12-5 to TRBJ2-1; 9 bases map to TRBD2. With V trimmed by 6 bases and J by 4 bases, 4 bases remained unmatched. There are 14 residues in the CDR3. Germline CDR1 is LGHNT and CDR2 is FRNRAP. The CDR3 DNA is TGTGCTAGTGGCTTAGCGGGGGCTTACAATGAGCAGTTCTTC. Its translation: CASGLAGAYNEQFF.

The rearrangement joins TRBV20-1 to TRBJ1-2; D uncertain. Germline loops: CDR1 DFQATT, CDR2 SNEGSKA (reference sequence). The CDR3 is 10 residues long. The chain's CDR3 is CVLGGGGYTF. In DNA form, the CDR3 reads TGCGTCCTAGGAGGCGGCGGCTACACCTTC.

The CDR3 region is CAWSGGQGGGNYGYTF. The CDR3 DNA sequence: TGTGCCTGGAGTGGGGGACAGGGGGGAGGAAACTATGGCTACACCTTC. The genes are TRBV30 and TRBJ1-2; 11 nucleotides align to TRBD1. V dropped 1 base and J dropped 2; count of bases not matched to a gene: 6. Germline-derived CDR1 and CDR2 are GTSNPN and SVGIG (reference sequence). The CDR3 totals 16 residues.

The rearrangement joins TRBV2 to TRBJ2-2; maybe TRBD1 (6 bases). This CDR3 has 14 residues. Germline V CDR1 and CDR2: SNHLY, FYNNEI. V lost 11 bases, J lost 7 bases, and 20 bases lay in between. DNA for the CDR3: TGTGCCGCGAAAGCCCCAGGGGACATCGGGGAGCTGTTTTTT. Translated, it gives CAAKAPGDIGELFF. The full variable domain, in which reference TRBV2 and TRBJ2-2 provide the parts outside the CDR3, is EPEVTQTPSHQVTQMGQEVILRCVPISNHLYFYWYRQILGQKVEFLVSFYNNEISEKSEIFDDQFSVERPDGSNFTLKIRSTKLEDSAMYFCAAKAPGDIGELFFGEGSRLTVL.

The chain employs TRBV11-3 and TRBJ2-5, with TRBD2 matching 10 bases. The ends lost 2 bases at V and 1 base at J; junction bases unmatched: 1. There are 15 residues in the CDR3. Germline-derived CDR1 and CDR2 are SGHNT and YENEEA. This CDR3 reads CASSLTSGVQETQYF. Here the CDR3 DNA reads TGTGCCAGCAGCTTAACTAGCGGGGTCCAAGAGACCCAGTACTTC.

The rearrangement uses TRBV14 and TRBJ2-7, with a tentative D call TRBD1 (7 bases). Germline V gene data show CDR1 as SGHDN and CDR2 as FVKESK. The CDR3 is 16 amino acids. V was clipped by 5 bases and J by 6 bases, with 23 bases between them. In nucleotides, the CDR3 is TGTGCCAGCAGCTTGAGACAGGGAGCGTTGGGAGGCGAGCAGTACTTC. Translated: CASSLRQGALGGEQYF.

By sample share, this clone is medium-sized. The V and J genes are TRBV19 and TRBJ2-5, with a weak D call TRBD2 (6 bases). Germline CDR1 and CDR2: LNHDA and SQIVND (reference sequence). V gave up 0 bases and J gave up 5 bases, with 19 bases separating them. The CDR3 runs 17 residues. The CDR3 DNA reads TGTGCCAGTAGTATAGAATTCGGGGGAGGACGGGAGGAGACCCAGTACTTC. Translating it yields CASSIEFGGGREETQYF. Supplemented by reference TRBV19 and TRBJ2-5, the full variable domain reads DGGITQSPKYLFRKEGQNVTLSCEQNLNHDAMYWYRQDPGQGLRLIYYSQIVNDFQKGDIAEGYSVSREKKESFPLTVTSAQKNPTAFYLCASSIEFGGGREETQYFGPGTRLLVL.

The J gene is TRBJ1-1, the V gene TRBV2; D is uncertain. The CDR3 has 12 residues. The V gene's germline CDR1 is SNHLY and CDR2 FYNNEI. The V end lost 4 bases, the J end lost 1 base, and 4 bases lay between the germline ends. The CDR3 DNA follows: TGTGCCAGCAGTGGCGAGAACACTGAAGCTTTCTTT. It encodes CASSGENTEAFF.

This chain joins TRBV4-1 and TRBJ2-2; 10 nucleotides agree with TRBD2. The CDR3 contains 16 residues. J lost 4 bases, V lost 1 base, and 3 bases had no gene match. Germline assignment: CDR1 MGHRA and CDR2 YSYEKL. In DNA, the CDR3 is TGCGCCAGCAGCCAAGCCGGGACTAGCGTCACCGGGGAGCTGTTTTTT. Translation gives CASSQAGTSVTGELFF.

The chain has TRBV5-4 and TRBJ1-3, with 11 bases that match TRBD1. V was clipped by 4 bases and J by 4 bases; unmatched bases: 10. Germline CDR1 and CDR2: SGHNT and YYREEE (reference sequence). This CDR3 spans 17 amino acids. CDR3 amino acids: CASSPGQGVGRGNTIYF. The CDR3 DNA follows: TGTGCCAGCAGCCCGGGACAGGGGGTAGGTAGGGGAAACACCATATATTTT.

J is TRBJ1-1 and V is TRBV27; tentatively, D is TRBD1 (5 bases). The V and J ends lost 8 bases and 5 bases respectively, with 12 bases between them. The CDR3 length is 12 residues. From germline, CDR1 is MNHEY and CDR2 SMNVEV (reference sequence). CDR3 sequence (DNA): TGTGCCAGCCCTTGGGGGGGAACTGAAGCTTTCTTT. Translation gives CASPWGGTEAFF.

The genes are TRBV4-3 and TRBJ1-2, with 10 bases fitting TRBD1. Germline V gene sequence: CDR1 LGHNA, CDR2 YSLEER. This CDR3 region has 18 residues. With V trimmed by 2 bases and J by 3 bases, 12 bases remained unmatched. CDR3 sequence reads: CASSQTYGGTGADYGYTF. The DNA for the CDR3 is TGCGCCAGCAGCCAAACTTATGGGGGGACAGGGGCTGACTATGGCTACACCTTC.

Only a few counts were recorded for this clone. This chain joins TRBV12-5 and TRBJ2-1; TRBD1 matches 11 bases. The CDR3 consists of 17 residues. V was clipped by 4 bases and J by 7 bases; unmatched bases: 12. Germline V lookup: CDR1 LGHNT, CDR2 FRNRAP. CDR3 loop: CASGSYGQGAPSNEQFF. CDR3 bases: TGTGCTAGTGGTTCGTATGGACAGGGGGCGCCTTCGAATGAGCAGTTCTTC. The full variable domain, its missing parts supplied by reference TRBV12-5 and TRBJ2-1, is DARVTQTPRHKVTEMGQEVTMRCQPILGHNTVFWYRQTMMQGLELLAYFRNRAPLDDSGMPKDRFSAEMPDATLATLKIQPSEPRDSAVYFCASGSYGQGAPSNEQFFGPGTRLTVL.